Sequencing of this T cell receptor (beta chain) was carried out in a study of blood T cell repertoires in COVID-19. Study-wide context: COVID-19 samples collected from the United States, Italy and Spain covered acute and convalescent phases. The cDNA or gDNA used as material had been derived from T cells, B-cell-depleted T cells, or PBMCs.

The repertoire was sequenced with immunoSEQ multiplex PCR; TCRdb's copy has only in-frame clones and lacks some. The table has some 250,000 clones, 91% seen once. Allocation to cohorts depended on clinical history reported by the participants. This CDR3 comprises 13 residues. Trimming pared 5 bases from V and 8 bases from J, leaving 12 bases between. The sequenced material came from PBMCs or T cells enriched from blood (not recorded which). The chain recombines TRBV23-1 with TRBJ2-2, with D maybe TRBD2 (5 bases). TRBV23-1 carries the ORF label, with uncertain function. The receptor comes from a human donor in a cohort exposed to, infected with or recovered from COVID-19 (not recorded which). The donor label of this sample is uncertain. As DNA, the CDR3 is TGCGCCAGCAGTTGGGTCCCGGGGGGGGAGCTGTTTTTT. Translation: CASSWVPGGELFF.